These T cell receptor beta chains were read from a single sample in a study of cytomegalovirus exposure and HLA in healthy donors. This table comes from immunoSEQ multiplex PCR, and its TCRdb copy is limited to in-frame clones, with some not included. The sample consists of about 210,000 clones, around 83% of them appearing once. Material: PBMCs. Receptors were obtained from a girl aged 2-15 years in good health and CMV-seronegative. CDR3s include the opening cysteine and the closing phenylalanine or tryptophan. The D gene is left open where the match is weak. Clone size appears in some rows only: once, few, many, or a class for an expanded clone.

CDR3 protein,CDR3 DNA,clone size,V gene,J gene,D gene
CASSYLTSGTDTQYF,TGTGCCAGCAGTTACTTGACTAGCGGCACAGATACGCAGTATTTT,few,TRBV6-5,TRBJ2-3,TRBD2
CAGGGGMDSPLHF,TGTGCCGGTGGTGGAGGGATGGATTCACCCCTCCACTTT,.,TRBV2,TRBJ1-6,.
CASSYQTGAGENEQFF,TGTGCCAGCAGTTACCAGACAGGGGCGGGGGAAAATGAGCAGTTCTTC,.,TRBV6-6,TRBJ2-1,.
CASCDRDLNQPQHF,TGTGCCAGCTGTGACAGGGATTTAAATCAGCCCCAGCATTTT,.,TRBV19,TRBJ1-5,TRBD1
CSGRQVNTEAFF,TGCAGCGGGAGACAGGTGAACACTGAAGCTTTCTTT,.,TRBV29-1,TRBJ1-1,.
CASSYSQRGSHGYTF,TGTGCCAGCAGTTACTCCCAAAGGGGGAGCCATGGCTACACCTTC,.,TRBV6-6,TRBJ1-2,.
CASSSLVEETQYF,TGTGCCAGCAGCTCCCTTGTAGAAGAGACCCAGTACTTC,.,TRBV5-6,TRBJ2-5,.
CASSSQPGQGGNEQFF,TGTGCCAGCAGCTCGCAACCGGGACAGGGGGGGAATGAGCAGTTCTTC,once,TRBV7-9,TRBJ2-1,TRBD1
CASSPQGAVGNTIYF,TGTGCCAGTAGTCCACAGGGGGCGGTTGGAAACACCATATATTTT,.,TRBV19,TRBJ1-3,TRBD1
CASSEATPTANYGYTF,TGTGCCAGCAGTGAAGCTACACCGACAGCTAACTATGGCTACACCTTC,.,TRBV6-1,TRBJ1-2,.
CASSFRTGSHNEQFF,TGTGCCAGCAGTTTTAGGACAGGGTCCCACAATGAGCAGTTCTTC,.,TRBV28,TRBJ2-1,TRBD1
CASSGSGTYYGYTF,TGTGCCAGCAGTGGAAGCGGAACATACTATGGCTACACCTTC,.,TRBV6-6,TRBJ1-2,.
CASSPRERTTGELFF,TGTGCCAGCAGTCCTAGGGAAAGGACTACCGGGGAGCTGTTTTTT,.,TRBV6-6,TRBJ2-2,.
CASSTGQGNQPQHF,TGTGCCAGTAGTACCGGACAGGGCAATCAGCCCCAGCATTTT,.,TRBV19,TRBJ1-5,TRBD1
CASSRKLGGTEAFF,TGTGCCAGCAGCCGAAAACTGGGGGGTACTGAAGCTTTCTTT,.,TRBV7-9,TRBJ1-1,.
CASSWTSGNQETQYF,TGTGCCAGCAGCTGGACTAGCGGGAACCAAGAGACCCAGTACTTC,.,TRBV11-2,TRBJ2-5,TRBD2
CASSYSRGTSYGYTF,TGTGCCAGCAGTTACTCGAGGGGGACCAGCTATGGCTACACCTTC,once,TRBV6-5,TRBJ1-2,.
CASSLGGQNEKLFF,TGTGCCAGCAGCTTAGGGGGACAGAATGAAAAACTGTTTTTT,.,TRBV7-9,TRBJ1-4,TRBD1
CASLEGGTGIYEQYF,TGTGCCAGCCTGGAAGGGGGGACAGGGATTTACGAGCAGTACTTC,.,TRBV6-1,TRBJ2-7,TRBD1
CASSRGLAGASNTGELFF,TGTGCCAGCAGCCGAGGACTAGCGGGGGCCTCTAACACCGGGGAGCTGTTTTTT,.,TRBV5-4,TRBJ2-2,TRBD2
CATSGGTGVADTGELFF,TGTGCCACCAGCGGGGGAACAGGGGTAGCGGACACCGGGGAGCTGTTTTTT,.,TRBV15,TRBJ2-2,.
CASSRPGDKRFYEQYF,TGCGCCAGCAGCCGCCCCGGCGATAAGCGTTTCTACGAGCAGTACTTC,.,TRBV4-1,TRBJ2-7,.
CASSFLGGSLATNEKLFF,TGTGCCAGCAGCTTTTTAGGGGGCTCTCTGGCAACTAATGAAAAACTGTTTTTT,.,TRBV11-2,TRBJ1-4,TRBD1
CASSSSDSTYEQYF,TGTGCCAGCAGCTCATCTGACAGTACCTACGAGCAGTACTTC,.,TRBV7-6,TRBJ2-7,.
CASSPRTGAEKLFF,TGTGCCAGCAGTCCACGGACAGGGGCTGAAAAACTGTTTTTT,once,TRBV28,TRBJ1-4,TRBD1
CSVGASGTNEQFF,TGCAGCGTTGGGGCTAGCGGGACCAATGAGCAGTTCTTC,.,TRBV29-1,TRBJ2-1,TRBD2
CASSQERTDVLYGYTF,TGCGCCAGCAGCCAAGAAAGAACAGACGTTCTCTATGGCTACACCTTC,.,TRBV4-1,TRBJ1-2,.
CASSPDRGWDEQYF,TGTGCCAGCAGCCCCGACAGGGGCTGGGACGAGCAGTACTTC,.,TRBV7-9,TRBJ2-7,TRBD1
CASRTSEEQETQYF,TGTGCCAGCAGGACTAGCGAGGAGCAAGAGACCCAGTACTTC,.,TRBV7-9,TRBJ2-5,TRBD2
CASSSNPRGGTEAFF,TGTGCCAGCAGCTCCAATCCTAGGGGTGGGACTGAAGCTTTCTTT,.,TRBV11-1,TRBJ1-1,.
CASSYTSGATSSYEQYF,TGCGCCAGCAGCTATACTAGCGGGGCAACGAGCTCCTACGAGCAGTACTTC,.,TRBV5-1,TRBJ2-7,TRBD2
CASSLGVWRDRRYEQYF,TGTGCCAGCAGCTTGGGGGTCTGGCGGGACCGGCGCTACGAGCAGTACTTC,.,TRBV5-6,TRBJ2-7,.
CASSGAQGVGETQYF,TGTGCCAGCAGCGGGGCACAGGGGGTTGGAGAGACCCAGTACTTC,.,TRBV9,TRBJ2-5,TRBD1
CAISESGGNTGELFF,TGTGCCATCAGTGAGTCGGGAGGAAACACCGGGGAGCTGTTTTTT,.,TRBV10-3,TRBJ2-2,.
CASSPQGLSAGKLFF,TGTGCTAGCAGTCCACAGGGCCTGAGCGCAGGAAAACTGTTTTTT,few,TRBV6-6,TRBJ1-4,.